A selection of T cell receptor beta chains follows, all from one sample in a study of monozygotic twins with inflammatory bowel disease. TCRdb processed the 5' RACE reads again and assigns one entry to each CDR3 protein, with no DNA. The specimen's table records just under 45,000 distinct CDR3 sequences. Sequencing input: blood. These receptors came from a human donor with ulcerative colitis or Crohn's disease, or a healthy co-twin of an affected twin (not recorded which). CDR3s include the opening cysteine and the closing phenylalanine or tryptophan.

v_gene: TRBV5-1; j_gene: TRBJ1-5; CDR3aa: CASSLGTGGGQPQHF
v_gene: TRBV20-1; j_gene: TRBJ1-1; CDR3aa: CSADGTGRTEAFF
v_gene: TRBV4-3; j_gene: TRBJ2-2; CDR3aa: CASSQPSSGELFF
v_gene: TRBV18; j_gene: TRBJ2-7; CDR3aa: CASSPGTGLAYEQYF
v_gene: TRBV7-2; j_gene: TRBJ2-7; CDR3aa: CASSQPGASYEQYF
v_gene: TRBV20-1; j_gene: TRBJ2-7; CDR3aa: CSASRGAGPYEQYF
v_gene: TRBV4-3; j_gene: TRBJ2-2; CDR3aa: CASSLRTSGNTGELFF
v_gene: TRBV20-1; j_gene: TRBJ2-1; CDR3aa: CSAKVTGLNEQFF
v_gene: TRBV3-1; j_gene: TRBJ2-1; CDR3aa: CASSPEGASYNEQFF
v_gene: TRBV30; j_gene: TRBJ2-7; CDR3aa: CAFMTSGAYEQYF
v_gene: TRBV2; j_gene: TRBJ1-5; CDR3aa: CASSGQSNQPQHF
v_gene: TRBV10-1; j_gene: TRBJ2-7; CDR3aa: CASRAIRRAYEQYF
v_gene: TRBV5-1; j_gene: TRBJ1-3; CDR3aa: CASSLSAVSGNTIYF
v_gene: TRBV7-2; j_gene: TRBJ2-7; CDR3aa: CASSLDPRGGMNEQYF
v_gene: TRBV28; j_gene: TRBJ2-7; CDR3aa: CASSPGQGLYEQYF
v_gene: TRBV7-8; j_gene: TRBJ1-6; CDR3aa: CASSLGAVGNSPLHF
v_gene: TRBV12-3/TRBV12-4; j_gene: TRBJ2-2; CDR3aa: CASGTTGGRGELFF
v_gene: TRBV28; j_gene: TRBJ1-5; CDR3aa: CASTSGVPAQHF
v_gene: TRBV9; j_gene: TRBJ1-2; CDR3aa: CASSVAPSRGDLDGYTF
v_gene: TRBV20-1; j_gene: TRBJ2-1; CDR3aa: CSARDWKGSGYNEQFF
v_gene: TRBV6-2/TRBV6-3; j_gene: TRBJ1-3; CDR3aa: CASSFSLDSGNTIYF
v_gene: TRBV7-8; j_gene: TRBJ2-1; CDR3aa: CASSFSGGAYNEQFF
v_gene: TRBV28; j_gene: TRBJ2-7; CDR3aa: CASSPSVGLNYEQYF
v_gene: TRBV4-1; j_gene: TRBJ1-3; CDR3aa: CASGSRTGSGNTIYF
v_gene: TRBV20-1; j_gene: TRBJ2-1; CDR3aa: CSASFRGPQDGQFF
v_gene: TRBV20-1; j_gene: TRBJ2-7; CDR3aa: CSARPGRNSYEQYF
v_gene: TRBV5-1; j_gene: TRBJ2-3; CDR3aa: CASSPKDGGRGTDTQYF
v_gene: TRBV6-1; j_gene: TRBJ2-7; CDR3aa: CASSPLQGASYEQYF
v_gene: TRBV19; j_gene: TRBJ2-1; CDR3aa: CASENGLAGSTNEQFF
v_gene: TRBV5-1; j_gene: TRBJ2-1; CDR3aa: CASSLLGGSYNEQFF
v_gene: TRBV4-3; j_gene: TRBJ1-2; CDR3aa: CASSQDPGGAGDGYTF
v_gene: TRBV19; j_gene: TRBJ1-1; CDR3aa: CASSIHRGREGEAFF
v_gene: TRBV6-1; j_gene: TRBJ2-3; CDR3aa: CASSPGRSTDTQYF
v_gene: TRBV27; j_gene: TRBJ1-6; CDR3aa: CASRIVDRDHSPLHF
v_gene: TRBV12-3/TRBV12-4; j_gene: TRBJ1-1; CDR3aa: CASRVGGGMNTEAFF
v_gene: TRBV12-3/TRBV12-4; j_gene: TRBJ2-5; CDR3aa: CASSFPPSRQTQYF
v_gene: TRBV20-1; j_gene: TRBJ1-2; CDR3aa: CSARDRGYGYTF
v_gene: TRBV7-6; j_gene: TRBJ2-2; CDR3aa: CASSIPVTNTGELFF
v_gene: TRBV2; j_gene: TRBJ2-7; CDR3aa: CASREAHEQYF
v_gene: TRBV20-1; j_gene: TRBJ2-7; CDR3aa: CSARDLIGFYEQYF
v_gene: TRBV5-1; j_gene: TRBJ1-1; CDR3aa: CASSPEYGRYTEAFF
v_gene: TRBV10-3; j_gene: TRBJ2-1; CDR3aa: CAISPLANEQFF
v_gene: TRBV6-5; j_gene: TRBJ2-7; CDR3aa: CASSLSGIGSYEQYF
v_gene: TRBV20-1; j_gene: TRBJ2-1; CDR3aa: CSAPGLANNEQFF
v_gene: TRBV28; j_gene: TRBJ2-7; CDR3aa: CASSFQGPFYEQYF
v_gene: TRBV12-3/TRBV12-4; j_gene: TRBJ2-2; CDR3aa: CASRDRGFTGELFF
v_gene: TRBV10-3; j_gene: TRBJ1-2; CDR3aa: CAISSDGANYGYTF
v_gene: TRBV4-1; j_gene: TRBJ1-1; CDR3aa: CASSQGLTGAEAFF
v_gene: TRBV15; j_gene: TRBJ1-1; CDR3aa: CATSRVTLQGPNTEAFF
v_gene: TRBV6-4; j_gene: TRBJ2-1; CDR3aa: CASSDSSGYNEQFF
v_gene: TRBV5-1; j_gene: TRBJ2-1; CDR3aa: CASSSGTGGWDEQFF
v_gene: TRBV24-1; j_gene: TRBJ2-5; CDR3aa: CATSDTTVRGRQETQYF
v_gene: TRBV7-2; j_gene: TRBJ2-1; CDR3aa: CASILAGVYNEQFF
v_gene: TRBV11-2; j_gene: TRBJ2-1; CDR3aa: CASSLAWKTNGHNEQFF